This entry concerns a single T cell receptor (beta chain). Some clones are missing from TCRdb's copy, which holds only in-frame ones; the method was immunoSEQ multiplex PCR. This sample has around 140,000 clones, with approximately 83% found just once. This record belongs to a study of blood T cell repertoires in COVID-19. The length of the CDR3 is 13 residues. V was shortened by 7 bases and J by 5 bases, with 15 bases between the two germline ends. Germline CDR1 and CDR2: MNHEY and SVGAGI. Material for sequencing was peripheral blood. The chain recombines TRBV6-5 with TRBJ2-7; D possibly corresponds to TRBD2 (5 bases). The receptor comes from an older woman with acute or convalescent COVID-19. CDR3 in DNA: TGTGCCAGCATCGAGCGGCCACCGAACGAGCAGTACTTC. Protein product: CASIERPPNEQYF.